This T cell receptor beta chain appears in the sequencing data of a study of blood T cell repertoires in COVID-19 (dated by TCRdb to the early 2020s). Background on the whole study: Samples covering the acute and convalescent phases of COVID-19 were provided by collaborators in the United States, Italy and Spain. The prospective study material was composed of cDNA or gDNA derived from T cells, B-cell-depleted T cells, or PBMCs. Deeply sampled blood TCRbeta repertoires from subjects exposed to, actively infected with, or recovered from COVID-19 were included in the dataset. The repertoires were made available in a free public database intended to serve as a resource for research on the immune response to SARS-CoV-2. The samples were drawn from two sources: the first 160 participants of the ongoing ImmuneRACE study, and over 950 subjects contributed by 6 global collaborators. Sample metadata almost always included a de-identified subject ID, COVID-19 status, age in years and sex. HLA class I and class II types, where available, came from metadata supplied by the sample provider rather than from assay-based typing.

Overall study outcomes, separate from this receptor: Clinical and demographic metadata were provided uncurated, with the amount varying by source and participant.

TCRbeta CDR3 regions were amplified from genomic DNA using the immunoSEQ Assay, a bias-controlled multiplex PCR. Processing in the source paper ran as follows. The number of nucleated cells in each sample was estimated from the amplification of reference gene primers within the assay. To quantify the absolute abundance of each unique TCRbeta CDR3 rearrangement, sequence reads were collapsed and filtered. For each sample, productive Simpson clonality was calculated by taking the square root of Simpson's diversity index across productive rearrangements. Here the immuneACCESS table is served through TCRdb, limited to in-frame sequences with V and J called. Missing clones are a known gap in these copies; in checked studies unresolved V genes cover under half, and the rest lacks a known reason. D and trimming come from the DNA, and the V and J calls and clone size come from that table. Here the sample has under 450,000 clones; around 86% occur a single time. About 4.8% of the sample is in the top ten clones.

Points on this clone: It lacks a known antigen. Nothing much larger sits one base from this clone, and base qualities are not available.

V is cut back by 2 bases and J by 2 bases, with 9 bases in the junction unmatched. There are 17 amino acids in the CDR3, from cysteine to phenylalanine inclusive. The only DNA kept is the CDR3, 51 bases in frame from the first base. Sequences MNHEY (CDR1) and SVGEGT (CDR2) are obtained from the germline V gene. Enrolling through a virtual design, the prospective study's participants ranged in age from roughly 18 to 95 years and lived across 24 United States geographic areas. In the prospective study, cohorts were assigned on the basis of participant-reported clinical history obtained from a screening survey and a study questionnaire. Recovered participants in ImmuneRACE Cohort 3 were defined by two consecutive negative NP/OP PCR tests, clearance by a healthcare professional, or resolution of symptoms. In the prospective study, whole blood, serum and a nasopharyngeal or oropharyngeal swab were collected from each participant by mobile phlebotomists. Prospective study participants could optionally give additional blood draws and questionnaires over an approximately 2-month period. Blood samples from the prospective study were shipped frozen or at room temperature prior to DNA extraction.

The specimen sequenced was PBMCs or T cells enriched from blood (not recorded which). Recombination linked TRBV6-2 or TRBV6-3 to TRBJ1-5, with 7 middle bases fitting TRBD1. The clonotype originates from a woman in her 50s who had recovered from COVID-19. The CDR3: CASSYPRTGTGNQPQHF. In nucleotides, the sequence is TGTGCCAGCAGTTACCCCCGGACGGGGACAGGCAATCAGCCCCAGCATTTT.